The entry that follows covers one TCR beta chain sequence. Its antigen remains unidentified. The source of the sample is a study of human CD8 memory T cell subsets (dated by TCRdb to 2018 to 2021). At the level of the whole study: The clonal relationships among stem-like (TSTEM), progenitor exhausted-like (TPEX) and effector memory CD8+ T cell subsets were assessed by comparing the TCRbeta repertoires of these subsets. TCRbeta repertoires were obtained from TSTEM, TPEX and effector memory subsets contributed by each of about 6 donors. On the study overall, not on this receptor specifically: Although both stem-like subsets shared clonotypes with effector memory cells, the overlap between TSTEM and TPEX repertoires was minimal, suggesting distinct antigen spectra for the TSTEM and TPEX subsets. Based on Chao1 estimates, TSTEM subsets appeared to have greater repertoire diversity than TPEX subsets, which may reflect a broader range of specificities. Similarly high normalized Shannon-Wiener diversity was shown by TSTEM and TPEX subsets, whereas comparatively lower diversity was seen in effector memory subsets. Only TCRbeta chains were sequenced, and the repertoire comparisons were based on about six donors and tested using paired t-tests with Bonferroni correction.

The CDR3 runs 14 amino acids, cysteine and phenylalanine included. No DNA sequence is on record. The germline V gene specifies SQVTM as CDR1 and ANQGSEA as CDR2. A Human TCR Profiling Kit was used to prepare UMI-labeled 5' RACE TCRbeta libraries. Every TCRbeta library was prepared in parallel with an identical number of PCR cycles. Concerning the study's data processing: Between about 2,600 and 20,000 functional CDR3beta clonotypes were contained in each TCRbeta library. MIGEC 1.2.9 was used for UMI extraction and consensus assembly, with at least three reads per UMI being required. MiXCR 3.0.3 was used to extract the in-frame CDR3beta repertoires. Each sample was downsampled to 42,000 randomly selected UMIs before diversity metrics were calculated in VDJtools 1.2.1. For the top 3,000 clones of each sample pair, the repertoire overlap metrics D, R and F2 were calculated in VDJtools. TCRdb reprocessed the reads and lists each CDR3 protein sequence as a single entry, with no DNA. TCRdb's processing, not the study's, gives the V and J calls here. The sample table on file contains about 20,000 distinct CDR3 sequences. The biggest ten clones account for 5.4% of the sample.

Peripheral blood mononuclear cells were isolated from healthy donor buffy coats by density gradient separation. In the study, negative magnetic separation with EasySep or MojoSort CD8+ T cell isolation kits was used to enrich total CD8+ T cells. An RNeasy Mini Kit was used to extract total RNA from duplicate vials of around 140,000 sorted CD8+ T cells per subset. PBMCs were used either fresh or after being cryopreserved in fetal bovine serum containing roughly 10% DMSO. CD8+ T cell subsets were sorted to purity by fluorescence-activated cell sorting on a FACSAria III. The rearrangement joined TRBV29-1 to TRBJ2-7; the TCRdb call, TRBD1, lacks DNA for checking. The receptor comes from a human donor in good health. The sequencing input was CD8+ T cells from PBMCs. The CDR3 protein: CSVLGTGRTYEQYF.